This TCR beta chain was observed in a study of CD8+ T cells in alopecia areata. Findings of the study overall: A great number of expanded lesional clones endured in scalp and blood during tofacitinib.

As for treatment: oral pan-JAK inhibitor, 5-10 mg twice daily. CDR3 length: 14 amino acids. Trimming removed 0 bases from V and 8 bases from J; junction bases left unmatched: 5. Germline values: CDR1 LNHNV, CDR2 YYDKDF (reference sequence). This clone was observed a few times. The antigen remains unidentified. RNA extraction and reverse transcription yielded cDNA as sequencing template. Using immunoSEQ multiplex PCR, the repertoire was profiled, and TCRdb retains in-frame clones only, with some absent. This table has a few hundred thousand clones, roughly 63% appearing once. The chain uses TRBV15 and TRBJ2-5; 8 bases align to TRBD1. Sequenced material: CD4+ T cells sorted from blood, taken at week 52, from a patient treated with tofacitinib. This TCR was sampled from a human donor with alopecia areata. CDR3 region: CATSRDRDRGTQYF. CDR3 nucleotides: TGTGCCACCAGCAGAGATCGTGACAGGGGCACCCAGTACTTC.